The present T cell receptor (beta chain) was sequenced within a study of OX40 agonist ivuxolimab in advanced cancers. Study-level information: Patient treatment consisted of intravenous ivuxolimab administration every 2 weeks at 0.01 to 10 mg/kg. Dose-escalation subjects each had hepatocellular carcinoma, melanoma, renal cell or head and neck cancer.

Concerning this clone: The antigen remains unidentified.

Study conclusions and caveats: The mean number of expanded clones was higher in CD8+ T cells than in CD4+.

TCRdb keeps only in-frame clones here, not all; method: immunoSEQ multiplex PCR. The repertoire holds some 65,000 clones, approximately 90% seen once, with around 2% in the top ten. CDR3 length: 12 residues. Trimming removed 5 bases from V and 8 bases from J, with 12 bases in between. In germline, CDR1 is SEHNR, CDR2 FQNEAQ (reference sequence). The sample here was CD4+ or CD8+ T cells sorted from blood, taken in a trial of the OX40 agonist ivuxolimab. The receptor comes from an adult with an advanced solid tumor such as melanoma, head and neck, liver or kidney cancer. The chain couples TRBV7-9 to TRBJ1-2; D is possibly TRBD1 (5 bases). This CDR3 reads CASSPGPEGYTF. Written as DNA, the CDR3 is TGTGCCAGCAGCCCGGGGCCGGAGGGCTACACCTTC.